These T cell receptor beta chains were read from a single sample in a study of cytomegalovirus exposure and HLA in healthy donors. The repertoire was sequenced with immunoSEQ multiplex PCR; TCRdb's copy has only in-frame clones and lacks some. The sample totals approximately 30,000 clones. Sequencing was done on a sample of PBMCs. These TCRs come from a woman aged 40 to 50 in good health and CMV-seropositive. The CDR3 runs from the conserved cysteine through the conserved F or W. The order of the fields is J gene, V gene, D gene, CDR3 protein, CDR3 DNA. The D gene is left open where the match is weak.

J gene: TRBJ2-7; V gene: TRBV7-6; D gene: TRBD2; CDR3 protein: CASSPGLELPYEQYF; CDR3 DNA: TGTGCCAGCAGCCCCGGACTAGAACTTCCCTACGAGCAGTACTTC
J gene: TRBJ1-1; V gene: TRBV4-1; D gene: TRBD1; CDR3 protein: CASSQGQGYTEAFF; CDR3 DNA: TGCGCCAGCAGCCAAGGACAGGGGTACACTGAAGCTTTCTTT
J gene: TRBJ1-1; V gene: TRBV7-9; D gene: NA; CDR3 protein: CASSLDGINTEAFF; CDR3 DNA: TGTGCCAGCAGTTTGGACGGGATTAACACTGAAGCTTTCTTT
J gene: TRBJ1-3; V gene: TRBV30; D gene: NA; CDR3 protein: CAWQIRGGLHSGNTIYF; CDR3 DNA: TGTGCCTGGCAAATCCGGGGGGGTCTCCACTCTGGAAACACCATATATTTT
J gene: TRBJ2-2; V gene: TRBV7-6; D gene: NA; CDR3 protein: CASSLMSGDTGELFF; CDR3 DNA: TGTGCCAGCAGCTTAATGTCAGGGGACACCGGGGAGCTGTTTTTT
J gene: TRBJ1-2; V gene: TRBV9; D gene: NA; CDR3 protein: CASSVVGGRDGYTF; CDR3 DNA: TGTGCCAGCAGCGTAGTCGGGGGGAGGGATGGCTACACCTTC
J gene: TRBJ2-3; V gene: TRBV6-5; D gene: TRBD1; CDR3 protein: CASSYSRDRRPDTQYF; CDR3 DNA: TGTGCCAGCAGTTACAGCCGGGACAGGCGACCAGATACGCAGTATTTT
J gene: TRBJ2-1; V gene: TRBV7-9; D gene: TRBD1; CDR3 protein: CASGDRAHGDEQFF; CDR3 DNA: TGTGCCAGCGGCGACAGGGCCCATGGGGATGAGCAGTTCTTC
J gene: TRBJ2-7; V gene: TRBV19; D gene: NA; CDR3 protein: CASSMQPGNYEQYF; CDR3 DNA: TGTGCCAGTAGTATGCAACCGGGAAATTACGAGCAGTACTTC
J gene: TRBJ1-1; V gene: TRBV10-2; D gene: TRBD1; CDR3 protein: CASRVGQGNTEAFF; CDR3 DNA: TGCGCCAGCAGGGTGGGACAGGGAAACACTGAAGCTTTCTTT
J gene: TRBJ2-7; V gene: TRBV9; D gene: NA; CDR3 protein: CASSPNSNYEQYF; CDR3 DNA: TGTGCCAGCAGCCCTAACAGTAACTACGAGCAGTACTTC
J gene: TRBJ1-1; V gene: TRBV2; D gene: NA; CDR3 protein: CASRTQVNTEAFF; CDR3 DNA: TGTGCCAGCAGGACTCAAGTGAACACTGAAGCTTTCTTT
J gene: TRBJ2-2; V gene: TRBV5-4; D gene: TRBD1; CDR3 protein: CASSIQGAGAGELFF; CDR3 DNA: TGTGCCAGCAGTATACAGGGGGCGGGGGCCGGGGAGCTGTTTTTT
J gene: TRBJ2-5; V gene: TRBV10-2; D gene: NA; CDR3 protein: CASTPGETQYF; CDR3 DNA: TGCGCCAGCACCCCAGGAGAGACCCAGTACTTC
J gene: TRBJ2-3; V gene: TRBV27; D gene: TRBD2; CDR3 protein: CASSGTSGSTDTQYF; CDR3 DNA: TGTGCCAGCAGTGGGACTAGCGGGAGCACAGATACGCAGTATTTT
J gene: TRBJ2-1; V gene: TRBV5-1; D gene: NA; CDR3 protein: CASSPRAANNEQFF; CDR3 DNA: TGCGCCAGCAGCCCGCGCGCGGCTAACAATGAGCAGTTCTTC
J gene: TRBJ2-7; V gene: TRBV30; D gene: TRBD2; CDR3 protein: CAWGRGGRRGEQSF; CDR3 DNA: TGTGCCTGGGGACGGGGCGGGAGGCGCGGCGAGCAGTCCTTC